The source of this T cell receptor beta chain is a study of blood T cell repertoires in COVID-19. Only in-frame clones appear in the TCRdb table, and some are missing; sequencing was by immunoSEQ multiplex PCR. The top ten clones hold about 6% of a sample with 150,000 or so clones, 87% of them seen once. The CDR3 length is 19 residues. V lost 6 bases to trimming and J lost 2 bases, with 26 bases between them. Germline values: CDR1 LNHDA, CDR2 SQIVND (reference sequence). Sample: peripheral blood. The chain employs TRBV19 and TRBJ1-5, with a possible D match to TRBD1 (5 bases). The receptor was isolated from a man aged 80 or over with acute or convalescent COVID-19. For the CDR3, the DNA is TGTGCCAGTAGCCCCACCCGACAGCAGGGAGGTGTAGGCAATCAGCCCCAGCATTTT. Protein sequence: CASSPTRQQGGVGNQPQHF.